This record covers a single T cell receptor beta chain. Its antigen is as yet unknown. This sample stems from a study of shared clonotypes between healthy human individuals. Across the study: Each donor contributed plates that comprised three CD4 naive, three CD4 memory, two CD8 naive and one CD8 memory. Overall study findings and caveats: Incomplete sequencing of sorted subsets was indicated by rarefaction despite large depth.

Healthy HIV-negative adults with no recent acute infections or vaccinations were recruited as donors. Only Caucasian adults living in Nashville, Tennessee made up the donor group. The method was immunoSEQ multiplex PCR; TCRdb's version includes in-frame clones alone and lacks a portion of them. The sample shows about 1 million clones, 75% of them seen only once. The V and J ends lost 3 bases and 2 bases respectively, with 10 bases between them. Germline CDR1 MNHNY, CDR2 SVGAGI (reference sequence). CDR3 length equals 14 residues. The sequencing sample was made of memory CD4+ T cells sorted from blood. Subset reported: CD45RA-negative fraction. The receptor's source is a man in his late teens or twenties in good health. The V gene is TRBV6-6, the J gene TRBJ1-2; D gene unclear. The DNA of the CDR3 is TGTGCCAGCAGTTATCTGACTGTGAACTATGGCTACACCTTC. This sequence encodes CASSYLTVNYGYTF.